A selection of T cell receptor beta chains follows, all from one sample in a study of blood T cell repertoires in COVID-19. This table comes from immunoSEQ multiplex PCR, and its TCRdb copy is limited to in-frame clones, with some not included. The table lists some 150,000 clones, 76% of them singletons. Sequencing was carried out using peripheral blood. The origin of the receptors is a man aged 55-75 years with acute or convalescent COVID-19. Each CDR3 is given with its conserved first and last residue. A D gene is named only where the DNA matches it firmly.

J: TRBJ2-1; V: TRBV15; D: TRBD1; CDR3: CATSLDRDADEQFF
J: TRBJ2-3; V: TRBV24-1; D: NA; CDR3: CATSDLHPKGIADTQYF
J: TRBJ2-1; V: TRBV28; D: NA; CDR3: CASSYSRHEQFF
J: TRBJ2-1; V: TRBV9; D: NA; CDR3: CASSPGLFVALDEQFF
J: TRBJ2-2; V: TRBV10-1; D: NA; CDR3: CASSAGSTGELFF
J: TRBJ2-3; V: TRBV6-6; D: TRBD2; CDR3: CASSSRLAGSTDTQYF
J: TRBJ2-3; V: TRBV4-1; D: TRBD2; CDR3: CASSQVGLAGGEGTDTQYF
J: TRBJ2-1; V: TRBV9; D: NA; CDR3: CASSPGGSRAEQFF
J: TRBJ1-6; V: TRBV5-4; D: TRBD1; CDR3: CASSLRTGGGRSPLHF
J: TRBJ1-2; V: TRBV25-1; D: TRBD1; CDR3: CASSGQGALSYGYTF
J: TRBJ2-1; V: TRBV5-4; D: TRBD1; CDR3: CASSTGTGLYNEQFF
J: TRBJ1-2; V: TRBV5-1; D: TRBD1; CDR3: CATRTDRERGYTF
J: TRBJ2-3; V: TRBV10-2; D: NA; CDR3: CASKSGTTDTQYF
J: TRBJ2-2; V: TRBV5-1; D: TRBD1; CDR3: CASSFTGAYTGELFF
J: TRBJ1-2; V: TRBV6-5; D: NA; CDR3: CASSERGYGYTF
J: TRBJ1-4; V: TRBV7-8; D: NA; CDR3: CASSFQGSNEKLFF
J: TRBJ2-3; V: TRBV25-1; D: NA; CDR3: CASSISGFTDTQYF
J: TRBJ1-1; V: TRBV5-6; D: NA; CDR3: CASSFLQHTEAFF
J: TRBJ2-7; V: TRBV5-6; D: NA; CDR3: CASSLGGGVLLYEQYF
J: TRBJ2-1; V: TRBV29-1; D: NA; CDR3: CSVEDSSIGLNEQFF
J: TRBJ2-2; V: TRBV27; D: NA; CDR3: CASRVLAANTGELFF
J: TRBJ1-2; V: TRBV9; D: NA; CDR3: CASSVMSAGYTF
J: TRBJ1-5; V: TRBV11-2; D: NA; CDR3: CASSLEGAGQPQHF
J: TRBJ2-7; V: TRBV3-1/TRBV3-2; D: NA; CDR3: CASSQGPSSYEQYF
J: TRBJ2-2; V: TRBV7-9; D: NA; CDR3: CAYYWSRNTGELFF
J: TRBJ2-5; V: TRBV19; D: NA; CDR3: CASSIIHQETQYF
J: TRBJ2-4; V: TRBV6-1; D: NA; CDR3: CASSDGQGRGDIQYF
J: TRBJ2-5; V: TRBV11-2; D: NA; CDR3: CASSSLGGTQYF
J: TRBJ2-5; V: TRBV7-9; D: TRBD2; CDR3: CASIVCSGGLETQYF
J: TRBJ2-7; V: TRBV28; D: NA; CDR3: CASSLGGLGYEQYF
J: TRBJ2-7; V: TRBV7-9; D: NA; CDR3: CASSLQGSEQYF
J: TRBJ1-5; V: TRBV28; D: NA; CDR3: CASSFSPYGVPNQPQHF
J: TRBJ2-7; V: TRBV7-9; D: NA; CDR3: CASSLTGNYEQYF
J: TRBJ2-5; V: TRBV5-1; D: NA; CDR3: CASSLTGPETQYF
J: TRBJ2-2; V: TRBV9; D: NA; CDR3: CASSAQGPGELFF
J: TRBJ2-7; V: TRBV5-1; D: NA; CDR3: CASRVVGGRRSGEQYF